This T cell receptor (beta chain) derives from a study of blood T cell repertoires in COVID-19. The length of the CDR3 is 17 residues. Losses at the gene ends were 4 bases for V and 3 bases for J; bases not matched to a gene: 10. Germline V lookup: CDR1 LGHDT, CDR2 YNNKEL (reference sequence). This table comes from immunoSEQ multiplex PCR, and its TCRdb copy is limited to in-frame clones, with some not included. The data show over 90,000 clones, with roughly 86% seen just once and approximately 20% held by the top ten. The chain couples TRBV3-1 (or the pseudogene TRBV3-2) to TRBJ2-7; 12 bases match TRBD2. Sequencing was done on a sample of peripheral blood. The TCR sequence derives from a human donor in a cohort sampled during active COVID-19. CDR3 nucleotides: TGTGCCAGCAGCCCACTAGCGGGAGGTCCTGCGTACTACGAGCAGTACTTC. Translation: CASSPLAGGPAYYEQYF.